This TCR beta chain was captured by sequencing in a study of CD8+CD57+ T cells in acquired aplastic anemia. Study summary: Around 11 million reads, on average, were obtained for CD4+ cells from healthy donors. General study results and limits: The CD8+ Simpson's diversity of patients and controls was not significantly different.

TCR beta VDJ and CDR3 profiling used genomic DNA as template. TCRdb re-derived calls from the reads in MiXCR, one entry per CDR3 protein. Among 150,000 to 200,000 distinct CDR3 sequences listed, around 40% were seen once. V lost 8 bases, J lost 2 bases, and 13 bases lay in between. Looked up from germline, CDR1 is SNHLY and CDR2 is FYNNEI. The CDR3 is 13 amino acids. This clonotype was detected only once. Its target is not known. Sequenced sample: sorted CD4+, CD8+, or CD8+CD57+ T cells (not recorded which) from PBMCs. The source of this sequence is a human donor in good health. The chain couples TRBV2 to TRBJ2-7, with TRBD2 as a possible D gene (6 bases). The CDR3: CASAAGRTYEQYF. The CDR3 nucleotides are TGTGCCAGCGCGGCGGGGAGAACCTACGAGCAGTACTTC. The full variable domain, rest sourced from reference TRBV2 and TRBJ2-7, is EPEVTQTPSHQVTQMGQEVILRCVPISNHLYFYWYRQILGQKVEFLVSFYNNEISEKSEIFDDQFSVERPDGSNFTLKIRSTKLEDSAMYFCASAAGRTYEQYFGPGTRLTVT.